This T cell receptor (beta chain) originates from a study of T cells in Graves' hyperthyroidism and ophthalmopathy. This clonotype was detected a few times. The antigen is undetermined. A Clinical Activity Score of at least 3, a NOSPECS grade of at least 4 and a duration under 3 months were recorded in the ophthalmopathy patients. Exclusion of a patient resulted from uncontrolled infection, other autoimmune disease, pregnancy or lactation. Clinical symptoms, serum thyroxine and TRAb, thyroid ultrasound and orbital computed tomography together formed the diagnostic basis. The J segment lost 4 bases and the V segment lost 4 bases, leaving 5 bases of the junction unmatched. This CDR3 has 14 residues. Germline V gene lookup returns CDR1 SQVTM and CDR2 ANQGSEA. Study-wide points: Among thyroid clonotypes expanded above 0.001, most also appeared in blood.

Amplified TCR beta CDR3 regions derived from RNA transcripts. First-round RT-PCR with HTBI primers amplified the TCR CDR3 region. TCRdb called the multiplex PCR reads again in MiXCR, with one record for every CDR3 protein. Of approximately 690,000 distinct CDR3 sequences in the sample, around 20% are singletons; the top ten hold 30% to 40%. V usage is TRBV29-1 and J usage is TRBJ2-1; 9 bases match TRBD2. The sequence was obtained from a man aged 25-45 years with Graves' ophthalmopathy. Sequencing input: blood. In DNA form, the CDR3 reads TGCAGCGTTGTGCCAGCGGGAGGTTACAATGAGCAGTTCTTC. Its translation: CSVVPAGGYNEQFF.